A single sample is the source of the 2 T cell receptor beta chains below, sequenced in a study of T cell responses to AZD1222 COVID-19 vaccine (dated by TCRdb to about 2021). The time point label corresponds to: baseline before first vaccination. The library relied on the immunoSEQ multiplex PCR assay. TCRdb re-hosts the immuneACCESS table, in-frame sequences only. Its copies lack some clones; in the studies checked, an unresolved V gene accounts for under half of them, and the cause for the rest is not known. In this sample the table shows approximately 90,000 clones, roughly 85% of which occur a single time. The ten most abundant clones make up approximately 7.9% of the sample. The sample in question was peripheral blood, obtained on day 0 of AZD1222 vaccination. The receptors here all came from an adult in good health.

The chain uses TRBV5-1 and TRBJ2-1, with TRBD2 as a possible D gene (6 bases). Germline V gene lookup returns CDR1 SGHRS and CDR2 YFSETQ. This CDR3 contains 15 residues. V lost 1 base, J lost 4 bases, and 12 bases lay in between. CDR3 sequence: CASSLPSGFYNEQFF. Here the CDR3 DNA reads TGCGCCAGCAGCTTGCCCAGCGGGTTTTACAATGAGCAGTTCTTC.

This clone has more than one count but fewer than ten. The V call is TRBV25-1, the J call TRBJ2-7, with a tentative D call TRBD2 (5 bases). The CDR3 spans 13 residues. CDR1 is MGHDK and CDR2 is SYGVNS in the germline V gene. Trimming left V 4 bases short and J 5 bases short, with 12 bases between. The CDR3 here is CASSGSSKDEQYF. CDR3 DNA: TGTGCCAGCAGTGGTTCTAGCAAGGACGAGCAGTACTTC.